Below, one T cell receptor (beta chain) is given with its context. TCRdb's table, derived via immunoSEQ multiplex PCR, lists solely in-frame clones and lacks some. The data show fewer than 1.6 million clones, around 98.5% seen once. This sample is drawn from a study of shared clonotypes between healthy human individuals. V was shortened by 2 bases and J by 8 bases, with 13 bases between the two germline ends. The germline CDR1 and CDR2 sequences are SGHTA and FQGNSA. This CDR3 has 14 residues. Only Caucasian adults living in Nashville, Tennessee made up the donor group. This sequence joins TRBV7-2 and TRBJ2-1; perhaps TRBD2 as D (5 bases). This sequence originates from a man under 40 in good health. The sample comprised naive CD4+ T cells sorted from blood. The subset here: CD45RA+ positively selected. Here the CDR3 DNA reads TGTGCCAGCAGCTTATTCCTGGCTAGCCATGAGCAGTTCTTC. Translation: CASSLFLASHEQFF.